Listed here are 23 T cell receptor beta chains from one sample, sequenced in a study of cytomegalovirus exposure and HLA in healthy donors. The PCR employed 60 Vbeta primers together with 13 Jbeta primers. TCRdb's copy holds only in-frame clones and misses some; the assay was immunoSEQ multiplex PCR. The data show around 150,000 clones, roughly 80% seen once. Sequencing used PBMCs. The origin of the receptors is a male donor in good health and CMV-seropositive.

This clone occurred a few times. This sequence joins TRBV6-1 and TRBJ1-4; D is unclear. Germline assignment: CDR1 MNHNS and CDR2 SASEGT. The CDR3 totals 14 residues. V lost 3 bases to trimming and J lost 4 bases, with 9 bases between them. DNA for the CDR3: TGTGCCAGCAGTGAGCGGAACTATAATGAAAAACTGTTTTTT. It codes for CASSERNYNEKLFF.

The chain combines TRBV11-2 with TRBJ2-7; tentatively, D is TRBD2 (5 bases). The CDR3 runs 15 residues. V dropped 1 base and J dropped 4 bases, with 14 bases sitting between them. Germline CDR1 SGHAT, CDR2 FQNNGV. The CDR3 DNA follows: TGTGCCAGCAGCTTAGTTCGGGGATGGGGATACGAGCAGTACTTC. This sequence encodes CASSLVRGWGYEQYF.

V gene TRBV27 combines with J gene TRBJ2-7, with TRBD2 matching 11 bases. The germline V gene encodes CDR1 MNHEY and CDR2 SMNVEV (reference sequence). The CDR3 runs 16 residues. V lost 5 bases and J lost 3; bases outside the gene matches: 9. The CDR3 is CASSILLAGEYYEQYF. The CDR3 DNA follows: TGTGCCAGCAGTATTCTACTAGCGGGAGAATACTACGAGCAGTACTTC.

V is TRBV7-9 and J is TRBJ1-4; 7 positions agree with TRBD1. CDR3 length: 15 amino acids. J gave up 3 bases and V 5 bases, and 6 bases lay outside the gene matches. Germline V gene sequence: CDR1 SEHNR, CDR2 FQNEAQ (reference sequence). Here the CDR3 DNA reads TGTGCCAGCAGCATAGGGACAGATTCTAATGAAAAACTGTTTTTT. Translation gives CASSIGTDSNEKLFF.

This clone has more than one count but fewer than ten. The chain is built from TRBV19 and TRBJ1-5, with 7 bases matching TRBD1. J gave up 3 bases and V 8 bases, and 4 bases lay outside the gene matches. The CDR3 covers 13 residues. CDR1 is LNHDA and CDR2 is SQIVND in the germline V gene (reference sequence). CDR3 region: CASHRGFNQPQHF. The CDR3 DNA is TGTGCCAGTCACAGGGGATTCAATCAGCCCCAGCATTTT.

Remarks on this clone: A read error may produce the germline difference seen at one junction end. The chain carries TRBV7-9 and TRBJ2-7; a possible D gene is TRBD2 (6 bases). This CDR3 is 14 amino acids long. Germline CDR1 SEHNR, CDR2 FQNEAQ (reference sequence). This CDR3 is CSSSLSRGFYEQYF. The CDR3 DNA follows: TGTTCCAGCAGCTTATCTCGGGGGTTCTACGAGCAGTACTTC.

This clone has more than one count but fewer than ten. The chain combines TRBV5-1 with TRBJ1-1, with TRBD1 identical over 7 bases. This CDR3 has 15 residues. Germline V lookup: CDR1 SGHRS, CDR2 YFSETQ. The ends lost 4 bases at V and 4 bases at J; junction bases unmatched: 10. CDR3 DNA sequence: TGCGCCAGCAGCGCAGACGCGACAGGGATCACTGAAGCTTTCTTT. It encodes CASSADATGITEAFF.

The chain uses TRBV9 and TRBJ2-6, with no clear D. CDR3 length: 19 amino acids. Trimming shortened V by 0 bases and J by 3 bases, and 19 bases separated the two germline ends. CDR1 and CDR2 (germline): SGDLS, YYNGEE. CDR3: CASSVAITPVPHGANVLTF. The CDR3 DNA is TGTGCCAGCAGCGTAGCTATAACCCCCGTTCCCCATGGGGCCAACGTCCTGACTTTC.

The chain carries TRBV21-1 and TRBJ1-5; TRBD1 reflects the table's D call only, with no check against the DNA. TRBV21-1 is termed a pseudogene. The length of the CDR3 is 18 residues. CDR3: CASSYEDREGYSNQPQHF. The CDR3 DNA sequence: TGTGCCAGCAGCTACGAGGACAGGGAGGGCTATAGCAATCAGCCCCAGCATTTT.

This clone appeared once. The CDR3 sequence is CASTQGAGGQPQHF. Here the CDR3 DNA reads TGTGCCAGTACACAGGGGGCAGGAGGTCAGCCCCAGCATTTT. The V gene is TRBV6-1, the J gene TRBJ1-5, with 9 bases matching TRBD1. The CDR3 contains 14 residues. CDR1 and CDR2 (germline): MNHNS, SASEGT. The trim removed 9 bases at V and 6 bases at J, leaving 9 bases unmatched.

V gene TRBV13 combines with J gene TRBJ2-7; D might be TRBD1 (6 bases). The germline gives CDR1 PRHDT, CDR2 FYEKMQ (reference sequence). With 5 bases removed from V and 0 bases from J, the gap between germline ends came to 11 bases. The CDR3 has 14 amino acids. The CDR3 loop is CASSPQGGSYEQYF. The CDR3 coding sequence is TGTGCCAGCAGCCCACAGGGTGGCTCCTACGAGCAGTACTTC.

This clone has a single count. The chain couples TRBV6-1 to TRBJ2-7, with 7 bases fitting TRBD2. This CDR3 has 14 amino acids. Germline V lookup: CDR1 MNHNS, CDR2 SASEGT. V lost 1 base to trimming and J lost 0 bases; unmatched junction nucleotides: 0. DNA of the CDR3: TGTGCCAGCAGTGAAGGCGGGAGCTCCTACGAGCAGTACTTC. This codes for CASSEGGSSYEQYF.

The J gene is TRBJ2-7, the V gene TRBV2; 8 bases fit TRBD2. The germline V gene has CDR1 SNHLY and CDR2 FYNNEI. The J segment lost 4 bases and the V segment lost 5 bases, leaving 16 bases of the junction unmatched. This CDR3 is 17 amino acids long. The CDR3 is CASSRGGLAGMRYEQYF. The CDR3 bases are TGTGCCAGCAGTCGCGGGGGATTAGCGGGGATGCGATACGAGCAGTACTTC.

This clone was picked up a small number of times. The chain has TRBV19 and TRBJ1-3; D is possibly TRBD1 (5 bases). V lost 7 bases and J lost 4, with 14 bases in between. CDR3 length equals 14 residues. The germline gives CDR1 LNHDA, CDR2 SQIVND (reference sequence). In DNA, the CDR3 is TGTGCCAGTACCGCAGGGCTCTTCGGAAACACCATATATTTT. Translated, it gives CASTAGLFGNTIYF.

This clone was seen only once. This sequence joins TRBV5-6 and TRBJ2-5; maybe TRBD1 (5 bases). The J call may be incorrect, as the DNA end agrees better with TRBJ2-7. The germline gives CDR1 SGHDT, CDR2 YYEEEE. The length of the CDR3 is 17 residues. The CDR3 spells CASSLLLTDPYSYEQYF. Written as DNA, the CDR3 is TGTGCCAGCAGCTTGCTACTGACAGACCCCTACTCCTACGAGCAGTACTTC.

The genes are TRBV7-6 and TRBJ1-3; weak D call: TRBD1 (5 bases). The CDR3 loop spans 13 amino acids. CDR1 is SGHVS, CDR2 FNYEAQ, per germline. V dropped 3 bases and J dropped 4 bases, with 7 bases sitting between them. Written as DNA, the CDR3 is TGTGCCAGCAGCTTGGGGCCAGGAAACACCATATATTTT. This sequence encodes CASSLGPGNTIYF.

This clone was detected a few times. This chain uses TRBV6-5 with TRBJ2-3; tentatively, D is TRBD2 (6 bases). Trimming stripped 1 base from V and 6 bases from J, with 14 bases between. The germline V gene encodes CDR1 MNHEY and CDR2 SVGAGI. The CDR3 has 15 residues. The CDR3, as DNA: TGTGCCAGCAGTTACTGGGGGGAAGGCTCCGATACGCAGTATTTT. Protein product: CASSYWGEGSDTQYF.

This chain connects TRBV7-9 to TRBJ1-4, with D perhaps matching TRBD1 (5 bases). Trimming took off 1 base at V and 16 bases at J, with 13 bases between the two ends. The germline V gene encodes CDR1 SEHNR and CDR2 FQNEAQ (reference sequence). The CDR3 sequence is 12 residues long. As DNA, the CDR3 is TGTGCCAGCAGCTTAGGTGACAGTATTTCGTTTTTT. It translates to CASSLGDSISFF.

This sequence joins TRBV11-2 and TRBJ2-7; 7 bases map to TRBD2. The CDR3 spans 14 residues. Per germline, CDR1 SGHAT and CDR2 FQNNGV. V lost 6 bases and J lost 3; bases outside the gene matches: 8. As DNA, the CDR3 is TGTGCCAGCAGTCCGGCCCAGCGGGACTACGAGCAGTACTTC. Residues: CASSPAQRDYEQYF.

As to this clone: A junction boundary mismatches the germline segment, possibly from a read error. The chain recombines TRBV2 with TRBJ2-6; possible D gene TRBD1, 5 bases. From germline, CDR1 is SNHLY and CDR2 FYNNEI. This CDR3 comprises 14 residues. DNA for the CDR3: TGTGCCAGCAGAGCCTTCTCTGGGGCCAACGGCCTGACTTTC. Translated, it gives CASRAFSGANGLTF.

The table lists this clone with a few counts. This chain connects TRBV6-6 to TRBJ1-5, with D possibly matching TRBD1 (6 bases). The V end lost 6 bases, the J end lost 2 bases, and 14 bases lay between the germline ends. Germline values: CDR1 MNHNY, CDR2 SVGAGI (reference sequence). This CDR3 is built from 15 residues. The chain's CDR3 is CASSGQSRGNQPQHF. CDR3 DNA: TGTGCCAGCAGCGGACAGTCCCGTGGCAATCAGCCCCAGCATTTT.

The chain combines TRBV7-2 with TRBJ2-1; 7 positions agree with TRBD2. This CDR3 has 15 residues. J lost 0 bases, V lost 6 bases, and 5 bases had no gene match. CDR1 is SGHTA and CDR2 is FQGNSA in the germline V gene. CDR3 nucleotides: TGTGCCAGCAGGCCGGGACTACGCTCCTACAATGAGCAGTTCTTC. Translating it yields CASRPGLRSYNEQFF.

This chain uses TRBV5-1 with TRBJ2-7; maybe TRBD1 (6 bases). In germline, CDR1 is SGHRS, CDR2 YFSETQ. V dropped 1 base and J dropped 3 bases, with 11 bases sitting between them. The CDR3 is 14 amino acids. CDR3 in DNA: TGCGCCAGCAGCTTGCTGGGCAGGGGCTACGAGCAGTACTTC. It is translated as CASSLLGRGYEQYF.